Shown below are 22 T cell receptor beta chains from a single sample sequenced in a study of T cell changes during pregnancy in multiple sclerosis. Data came from immunoSEQ multiplex PCR; TCRdb stores just in-frame clones and leaves some out. The sample holds approximately 130,000 clones; around 97% are singletons and the top ten take around 0.4%. Specimen: peripheral blood, collected after pregnancy. The receptors shown here come from a female donor with multiple sclerosis, enrolled in a pregnancy study.

The J gene is TRBJ2-7, the V gene TRBV4-1, with 7 bases that match TRBD2. This CDR3 is 17 amino acids long. The V gene end was trimmed by 1 base and the J gene end by 0 bases; junction bases not matched to a gene: 9. Germline CDR1 and CDR2: MGHRA and YSYEKL. In DNA, the CDR3 is TGCGCCAGCAGCCAAGTTCGGTCGAGCGGGAACTCCTACGAGCAGTACTTC. This sequence encodes CASSQVRSSGNSYEQYF.

CDR3 DNA: TGTGCCAGCAGCTTAGGGAGCGGAGATCGAACCCAGTACTTC. This sequence encodes CASSLGSGDRTQYF. The chain links TRBV7-2 to TRBJ2-5; tentative D call: TRBD2 (5 bases). Trimming stripped 1 base from V and 8 bases from J, with 14 bases between. The germline V gene encodes CDR1 SGHTA and CDR2 FQGNSA. The CDR3 spans 14 residues. Full variable domain (outside the CDR3, taken from reference TRBV7-2 and TRBJ2-5): GAGVSQSPSNKVTEKGKDVELRCDPISGHTALYWYRQSLGQGLEFLIYFQGNSAPDKSGLPSDRFSAERTGGSVSTLTIQRTQQEDSAVYLCASSLGSGDRTQYFGPGTRLLVL.

The chain combines TRBV7-8 with TRBJ1-3; 7 bases match TRBD1. The CDR3 runs 14 residues. Germline V lookup: CDR1 SGHVS, CDR2 FQNEAQ. V lost 4 bases to trimming and J lost 4 bases; unmatched junction nucleotides: 4. The CDR3 nucleotides read TGTGCCAGCAGCTCTCCGGGACAGGGAAACACCATATATTTT. Translating gives CASSSPGQGNTIYF.

This rearrangement joins TRBV7-8 to TRBJ1-5; D is perhaps TRBD1 (5 bases). CDR1 and CDR2 (germline): SGHVS, FQNEAQ. This CDR3 is 14 amino acids long. Trimming took off 4 bases at V and 7 bases at J, with 14 bases between the two ends. This chain's CDR3 is CASSSLGARQPQHF. The CDR3 coding sequence is TGTGCCAGCAGCTCCCTAGGGGCCAGGCAGCCCCAGCATTTT.

The chain combines TRBV19 with TRBJ2-6; perhaps TRBD2 as D (5 bases). V lost 3 bases and J lost 0, with 9 bases in between. CDR1 is LNHDA and CDR2 is SQIVND in the germline V gene (reference sequence). The CDR3 contains 16 residues. This CDR3 is CASSITGNSGANVLTF. CDR3 DNA sequence: TGTGCCAGTAGTATTACCGGGAACTCTGGGGCCAACGTCCTGACTTTC.

There are a few counts of this clone. The J gene is TRBJ1-5, the V gene TRBV28, with TRBD1 identical over 8 bases. Per germline, CDR1 MDHEN and CDR2 SYDVKM. The CDR3 totals 14 residues. Trimming removed 6 bases from V and 6 bases from J; junction bases left unmatched: 7. The CDR3 here is CASRPQGERQPQHF. The CDR3, as DNA: TGTGCCAGCAGGCCACAGGGGGAGCGTCAGCCCCAGCATTTT. The full variable domain, in which reference TRBV28 and TRBJ1-5 provide the parts outside the CDR3, is DVKVTQSSRYLVKRTGEKVFLECVQDMDHENMFWYRQDPGLGLRLIYFSYDVKMKEKGDIPEGYSVSREKKERFSLILESASTNQTSMYLCASRPQGERQPQHFGDGTRLSIL.

This chain connects TRBV9 to TRBJ2-7; possibly TRBD2 for D (6 bases). Germline values: CDR1 SGDLS, CDR2 YYNGEE. Between the trimmed V and J ends, which lost 5 bases and 2 bases, there was a span of 11 bases. The CDR3 has 13 amino acids. The CDR3: CASSRSGAYEQYF. CDR3 in DNA: TGTGCCAGCAGTCGTAGCGGAGCCTACGAGCAGTACTTC.

V gene TRBV20-1 combines with J gene TRBJ2-1; D ambiguous. This CDR3 comprises 11 residues. Germline V CDR1 and CDR2: DFQATT, SNEGSKA (reference sequence). The CDR3 here is CSRVRYGEQFF. The DNA for the CDR3 is TGCAGCCGCGTACGGTACGGTGAGCAGTTCTTC.

The chain uses TRBV6-5 and TRBJ1-5; weak D call: TRBD1 (5 bases). Trimming pared 0 bases from V and 4 bases from J, leaving 10 bases between. The CDR3 loop spans 15 amino acids. Germline CDR1 and CDR2: MNHEY and SVGAGI. CDR3 sequence: CASSYSDAGNQPQHF. The CDR3, as DNA: TGTGCCAGCAGTTACTCTGATGCAGGGAATCAGCCCCAGCATTTT.

This rearrangement joins TRBV5-1 to TRBJ1-2; 7 nucleotides align to TRBD1. The J segment lost 3 bases and the V segment lost 0 bases, leaving 2 bases of the junction unmatched. This CDR3 region has 14 residues. Germline assignment: CDR1 SGHRS and CDR2 YFSETQ. Written as DNA, the CDR3 is TGCGCCAGCAGCTTGGGGGACAGCTACTATGGCTACACCTTC. It yields the protein CASSLGDSYYGYTF.

The chain couples TRBV28 to TRBJ2-3, with TRBD1 identical over 7 bases. V lost 3 bases, J lost 5 bases, and 5 bases stayed unmatched. The CDR3 sequence is 14 residues long. CDR1 is MDHEN, CDR2 SYDVKM, per germline. CDR3 DNA: TGTGCCAGCAGTTTTCCACAGGGGCAAGATACGCAGTATTTT. Amino acids: CASSFPQGQDTQYF.

The chain joins TRBV2 to TRBJ1-3; 8 bases are a match to TRBD1. There are 16 residues in the CDR3. Germline V gene lookup returns CDR1 SNHLY and CDR2 FYNNEI. The V segment lost 6 bases and the J segment 2 bases; nucleotides outside the gene matches: 9. Here the CDR3 DNA reads TGTGCCAGCAGGGCCCTGGGACAGGACCCTGGAAACACCATATATTTT. It codes for CASRALGQDPGNTIYF.

This chain joins TRBV11-2 and TRBJ2-7, with 8 bases identical to TRBD1. Germline V CDR1 and CDR2: SGHAT, FQNNGV. The CDR3 is 18 amino acids. J gave up 0 bases and V 8 bases, and 18 bases lay outside the gene matches. The chain's CDR3 is CASSTVTPTGASSYEQYF. The DNA of the CDR3 is TGTGCCAGCTCTACCGTGACCCCGACAGGGGCGAGCTCCTACGAGCAGTACTTC.

V usage is TRBV19 and J usage is TRBJ2-5; a possible D gene is TRBD2 (6 bases). The CDR3 is 12 residues long. Trimming took off 8 bases at V and 5 bases at J, with 12 bases between the two ends. CDR1 and CDR2 (germline): LNHDA, SQIVND (reference sequence). In DNA, the CDR3 is TGTGCCAGTGCTGCGGGGCCGGAGACCCAGTACTTC. It yields the protein CASAAGPETQYF.

The V and J genes are TRBV11-2 and TRBJ2-7, with 10 bases matching TRBD2. The CDR3 loop spans 15 amino acids. J was trimmed by 2 bases and V by 6 bases; bases with no gene match: 7. Germline V CDR1 and CDR2: SGHAT, FQNNGV. CDR3 protein: CASRVLSGRAYEQYF. The CDR3 DNA sequence: TGTGCCAGCAGGGTTCTCAGCGGGAGGGCCTACGAGCAGTACTTC. The whole variable domain, remainder taken from reference TRBV11-2 and TRBJ2-7, is EAGVAQSPRYKIIEKRQSVAFWCNPISGHATLYWYQQILGQGPKLLIQFQNNGVVDDSQLPKDRFSAERLKGVDSTLKIQPAKLEDSAVYLCASRVLSGRAYEQYFGPGTRLTVT.

The genes are TRBV28 and TRBJ2-3; TRBD2 aligns across 7 bases. The germline V gene has CDR1 MDHEN and CDR2 SYDVKM. The CDR3 runs to 17 residues. With 5 bases clipped from V and 4 bases from J, the junction kept 15 bases outside the gene matches. The CDR3 loop is CASSTTLGLADSDTQYF. The CDR3 bases are TGTGCCAGCAGTACGACACTCGGGCTAGCGGATTCAGATACGCAGTATTTT.

This clone was seen a single time. This chain joins TRBV28 and TRBJ1-2, with D possibly TRBD1 on 6 matching bases. The CDR3 loop spans 16 amino acids. V was pared by 7 bases and J by 5 bases, with 23 bases between. CDR1 and CDR2 from the germline V gene are MDHEN and SYDVKM. In DNA form, the CDR3 reads TGTGCCAGCACCGAGTACAGGGAACCTACCCATTATGGCTACACCTTC. It translates to CASTEYREPTHYGYTF.

The chain couples TRBV5-4 to TRBJ2-7; tentatively, D is TRBD2 (6 bases). Per the germline V gene, CDR1 is SGHNT and CDR2 is YYREEE (reference sequence). The V and J ends lost 1 base and 2 bases respectively, with 10 bases between them. The CDR3 runs 14 residues. CDR3 amino acids: CASSLYSGAYEQYF. The DNA for the CDR3 is TGTGCCAGCAGCTTGTACTCGGGAGCCTACGAGCAGTACTTC.

V and J are TRBV19 and TRBJ1-2; 8 bases align to TRBD1. Germline V gives CDR1 LNHDA, CDR2 SQIVND (reference sequence). The CDR3 runs to 11 residues. Trimming removed 9 bases from V and 5 bases from J; junction bases left unmatched: 2. The chain's CDR3 is CASRQGYGYTF. The CDR3 coding sequence is TGTGCCAGCCGACAGGGGTATGGCTACACCTTC.

The chain is built from TRBV6-1 and TRBJ2-2; 10 bases are shared with TRBD2. Trimming cost V 0 bases and J 6 bases; bases outside gene matches: 7. The germline V gene has CDR1 MNHNS and CDR2 SASEGT. The CDR3 runs to 17 residues. In DNA form, the CDR3 reads TGTGCCAGCAGTGAAGCGCGTAGCGGGAGGAGACCCGGGGAGCTGTTTTTT. Translated: CASSEARSGRRPGELFF.

The chain has TRBV27 and TRBJ2-1, with 7 positions matching TRBD2. This CDR3 comprises 14 residues. The junction had 4 bases not matched to a gene; V was cut back by 2 bases and J by 6 bases. Germline V gene sequence: CDR1 MNHEY, CDR2 SMNVEV (reference sequence). The CDR3 reads CASSLRLASNEQFF. As DNA, the CDR3 is TGTGCCAGCAGTTTACGACTAGCTAGCAATGAGCAGTTCTTC.

CDR3 in DNA: TGTGCCAGCAGCCCGACAGGAAAGGGTGAAAAACTGTTTTTT. Translation gives CASSPTGKGEKLFF. The rearrangement uses TRBV7-3 and TRBJ1-4, with D perhaps matching TRBD1 (6 bases). V lost 5 bases and J lost 7, with 14 bases in between. The CDR3 runs 14 residues. From germline, CDR1 is SGHTA and CDR2 FQGTGA.